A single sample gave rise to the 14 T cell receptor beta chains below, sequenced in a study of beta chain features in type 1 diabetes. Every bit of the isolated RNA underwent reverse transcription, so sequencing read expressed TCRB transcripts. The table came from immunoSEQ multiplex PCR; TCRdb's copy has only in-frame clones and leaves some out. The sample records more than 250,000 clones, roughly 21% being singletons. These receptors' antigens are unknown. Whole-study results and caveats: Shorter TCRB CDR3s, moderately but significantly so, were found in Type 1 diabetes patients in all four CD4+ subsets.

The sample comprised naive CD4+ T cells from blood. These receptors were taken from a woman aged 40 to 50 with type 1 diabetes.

This CDR3 reads CASSLSRTGGQETQYF. The CDR3 DNA reads as TGTGCCAGCAGTTTATCACGAACAGGGGGCCAAGAGACCCAGTACTTC. The V gene is TRBV27, the J gene TRBJ2-5; 8 bases are shared with TRBD1. The CDR3 is 16 amino acids. Per germline, CDR1 MNHEY and CDR2 SMNVEV (reference sequence). The V segment lost 0 bases and the J segment 1 base; nucleotides outside the gene matches: 4.

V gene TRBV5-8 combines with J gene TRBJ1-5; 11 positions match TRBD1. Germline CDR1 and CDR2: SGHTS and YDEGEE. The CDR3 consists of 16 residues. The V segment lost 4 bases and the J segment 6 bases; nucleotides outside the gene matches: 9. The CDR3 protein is CASSPGRDRGAQPQHF. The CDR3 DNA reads TGTGCCAGCAGCCCTGGGCGGGACAGGGGGGCTCAGCCCCAGCATTTT.

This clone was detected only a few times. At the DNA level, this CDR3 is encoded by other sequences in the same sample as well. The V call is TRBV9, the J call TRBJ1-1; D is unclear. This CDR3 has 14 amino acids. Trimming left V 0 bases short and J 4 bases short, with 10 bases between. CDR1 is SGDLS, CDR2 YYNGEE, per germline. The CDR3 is CASSVALGGTEAFF. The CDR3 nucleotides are TGTGCCAGCAGCGTAGCTCTAGGTGGCACTGAAGCTTTCTTT.

CDR3 sequence (DNA): TGCGCCAGCAGCCGCCCCCCAGGGCAGGGGGCTTACAATGAGCAGTTCTTC. Translation gives CASSRPPGQGAYNEQFF. The chain joins TRBV4-1 to TRBJ2-1; the match to TRBD1 covers 8 bases. Germline CDR1 MGHRA, CDR2 YSYEKL. The CDR3 consists of 17 residues. The J segment lost 4 bases and the V segment lost 4 bases, leaving 12 bases of the junction unmatched.

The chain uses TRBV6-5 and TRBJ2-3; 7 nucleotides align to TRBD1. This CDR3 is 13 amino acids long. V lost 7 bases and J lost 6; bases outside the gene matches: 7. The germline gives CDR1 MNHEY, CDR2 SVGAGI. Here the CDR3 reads CASTLAGGDTQYF. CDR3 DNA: TGTGCCAGCACCCTGGCAGGGGGTGATACGCAGTATTTT.

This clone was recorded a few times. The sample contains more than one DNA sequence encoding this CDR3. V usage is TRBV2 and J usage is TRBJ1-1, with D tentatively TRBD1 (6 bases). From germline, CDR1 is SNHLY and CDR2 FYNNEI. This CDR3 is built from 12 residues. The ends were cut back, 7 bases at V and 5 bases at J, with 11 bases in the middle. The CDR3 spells CASTQGGTEAFF. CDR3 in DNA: TGTGCCAGCACACAGGGAGGGACTGAAGCTTTCTTT. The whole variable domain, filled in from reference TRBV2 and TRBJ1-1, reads EPEVTQTPSHQVTQMGQEVILRCVPISNHLYFYWYRQILGQKVEFLVSFYNNEISEKSEIFDDQFSVERPDGSNFTLKIRSTKLEDSAMYFCASTQGGTEAFFGQGTRLTVV.

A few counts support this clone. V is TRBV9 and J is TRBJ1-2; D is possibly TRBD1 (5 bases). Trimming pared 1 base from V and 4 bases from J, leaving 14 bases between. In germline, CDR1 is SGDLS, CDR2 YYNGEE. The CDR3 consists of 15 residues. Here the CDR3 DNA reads TGTGCCAGCAGCGTAATCGGCGGGACCACCTATGGCTACACCTTC. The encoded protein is CASSVIGGTTYGYTF.

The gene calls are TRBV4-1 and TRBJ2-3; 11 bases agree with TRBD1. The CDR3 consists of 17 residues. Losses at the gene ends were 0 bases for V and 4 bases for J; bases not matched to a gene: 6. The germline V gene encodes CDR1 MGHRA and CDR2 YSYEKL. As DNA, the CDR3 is TGCGCCAGCAGCCAAGAGCTTAGGGGACAGGGGGCAGATACGCAGTATTTT. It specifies CASSQELRGQGADTQYF.

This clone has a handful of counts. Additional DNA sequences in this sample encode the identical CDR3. In nucleotides, the CDR3 is TGTGCCAGCTCACCGGGGACTAGCGGGACCTACAATGAGCAGTTCTTC. Its translation is CASSPGTSGTYNEQFF. J is TRBJ2-1 and V is TRBV18, with 13 bases lining up with TRBD2. Trimming removed 3 bases from V and 2 bases from J; junction bases left unmatched: 1. Germline V CDR1 and CDR2: KGHSH, LQKENI. CDR3 size: 16 residues.

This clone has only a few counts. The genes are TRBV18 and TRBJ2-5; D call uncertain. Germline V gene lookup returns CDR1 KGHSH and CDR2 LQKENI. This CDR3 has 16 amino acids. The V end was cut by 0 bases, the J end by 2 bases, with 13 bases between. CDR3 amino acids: CASSPPGAPKQETQYF. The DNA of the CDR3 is TGTGCCAGCTCACCACCGGGCGCCCCGAAGCAAGAGACCCAGTACTTC.

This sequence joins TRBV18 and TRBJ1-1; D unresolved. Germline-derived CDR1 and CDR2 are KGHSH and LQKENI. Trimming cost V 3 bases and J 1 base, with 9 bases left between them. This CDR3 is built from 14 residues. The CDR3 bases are TGTGCCAGCTCACCTCCAAGCTCGAACACTGAAGCTTTCTTT. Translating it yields CASSPPSSNTEAFF.

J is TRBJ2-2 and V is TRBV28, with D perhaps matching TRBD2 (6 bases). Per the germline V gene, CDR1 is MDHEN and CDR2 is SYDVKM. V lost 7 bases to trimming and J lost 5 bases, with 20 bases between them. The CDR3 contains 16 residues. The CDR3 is CASITGGLLATGELFF. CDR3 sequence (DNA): TGTGCCAGCATCACTGGTGGACTCCTAGCGACCGGGGAGCTGTTTTTT.

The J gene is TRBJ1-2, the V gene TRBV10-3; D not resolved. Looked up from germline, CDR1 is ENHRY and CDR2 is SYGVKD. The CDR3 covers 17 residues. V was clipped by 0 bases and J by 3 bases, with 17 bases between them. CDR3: CAISESPVLVSDYGYTF. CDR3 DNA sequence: TGTGCCATCAGTGAGTCCCCCGTGTTGGTATCGGACTATGGCTACACCTTC.

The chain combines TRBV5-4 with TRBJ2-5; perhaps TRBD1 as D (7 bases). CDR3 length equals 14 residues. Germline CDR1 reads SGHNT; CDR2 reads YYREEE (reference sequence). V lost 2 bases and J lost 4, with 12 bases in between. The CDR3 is CASSLNRGGETQYF. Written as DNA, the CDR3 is TGTGCCAGCAGCTTAAACAGGGGAGGAGAGACCCAGTACTTC.